This record concerns one TCR beta chain sequence. The source of the sample is a study of response to subunit inactivated influenza vaccine. The CDR3 loop spans 13 amino acids. The ends were cut back, 0 bases at V and 3 bases at J, with 9 bases in the middle. Germline CDR1 DFQATT, CDR2 SNEGSKA (reference sequence). TCRdb analysed the RT-PCR reads with MiXCR anew, one entry per CDR3 protein. The top ten hold roughly 12% of the sample, which has under 500,000 distinct CDR3 sequences, roughly 9.7% seen once. The sequence derives from a man in his fifties who received an inactivated influenza vaccine. The sample in question was PBMCs from blood, obtained 45 days after vaccination. The J gene is TRBJ2-7, the V gene TRBV20-1; D is undetermined. CDR3 sequence (DNA): TGCAGTGCTAGAGAATTAGGGCACTACGAGCAGTACTTC. It codes for CSARELGHYEQYF.